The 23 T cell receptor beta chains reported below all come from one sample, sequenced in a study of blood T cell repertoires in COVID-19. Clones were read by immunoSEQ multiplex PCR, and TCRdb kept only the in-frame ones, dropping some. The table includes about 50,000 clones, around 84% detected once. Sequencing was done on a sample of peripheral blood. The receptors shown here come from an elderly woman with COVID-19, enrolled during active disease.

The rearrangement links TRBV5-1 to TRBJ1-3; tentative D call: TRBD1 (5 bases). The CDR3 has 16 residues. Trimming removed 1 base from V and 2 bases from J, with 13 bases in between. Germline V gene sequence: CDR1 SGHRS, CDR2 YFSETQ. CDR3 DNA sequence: TGCGCCAGCAGCTTGCCTCAGGGATTGACTGGAAACACCATATATTTT. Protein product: CASSLPQGLTGNTIYF.

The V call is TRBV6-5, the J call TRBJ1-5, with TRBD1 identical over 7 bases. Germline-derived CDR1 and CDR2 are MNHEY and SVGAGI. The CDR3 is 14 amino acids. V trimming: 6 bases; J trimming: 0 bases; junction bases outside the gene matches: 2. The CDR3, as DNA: TGTGCCAGCAGGGGACAGACTAGCAATCAGCCCCAGCATTTT. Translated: CASRGQTSNQPQHF.

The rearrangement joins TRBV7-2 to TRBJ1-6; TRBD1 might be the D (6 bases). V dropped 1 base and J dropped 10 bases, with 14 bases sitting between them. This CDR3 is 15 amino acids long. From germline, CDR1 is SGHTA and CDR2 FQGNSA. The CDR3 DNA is TGTGCCAGCAGCTTAGATTGGGGGCCTCGGTCACCCCTCCACTTT. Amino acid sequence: CASSLDWGPRSPLHF.

The CDR3 loop reads CASSLGQGAGNQPQHF. In DNA, the CDR3 is TGTGCCAGCAGCTTGGGACAGGGGGCCGGCAATCAGCCCCAGCATTTT. The rearrangement uses TRBV7-8 and TRBJ1-5, with TRBD1 matching over 12 bases. The CDR3 is 16 amino acids. CDR1 and CDR2 (germline): SGHVS, FQNEAQ. V dropped 3 bases and J dropped 2; count of bases not matched to a gene: 2. Full variable domain (remainder filled in from reference TRBV7-8 and TRBJ1-5): GAGVSQSPRYKVAKRGQDVALRCDPISGHVSLFWYQQALGQGPEFLTYFQNEAQLDKSGLPSDRFFAERPEGSVSTLKIQRTQQEDSAVYLCASSLGQGAGNQPQHFGDGTRLSIL.

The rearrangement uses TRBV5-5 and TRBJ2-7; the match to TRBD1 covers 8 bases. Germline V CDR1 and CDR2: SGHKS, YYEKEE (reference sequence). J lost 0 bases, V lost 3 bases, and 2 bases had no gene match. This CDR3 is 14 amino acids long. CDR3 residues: CASSSGGASYEQYF. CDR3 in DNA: TGTGCCAGCAGCTCAGGGGGCGCCTCCTACGAGCAGTACTTC.

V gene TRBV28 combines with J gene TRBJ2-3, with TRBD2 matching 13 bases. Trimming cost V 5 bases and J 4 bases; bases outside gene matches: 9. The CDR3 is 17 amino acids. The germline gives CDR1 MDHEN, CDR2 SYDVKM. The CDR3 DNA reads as TGTGCCAGCAGTACCCAACTGGGACTAGCGGGACCAGATACGCAGTATTTT. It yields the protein CASSTQLGLAGPDTQYF. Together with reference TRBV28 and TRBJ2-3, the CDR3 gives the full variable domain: DVKVTQSSRYLVKRTGEKVFLECVQDMDHENMFWYRQDPGLGLRLIYFSYDVKMKEKGDIPEGYSVSREKKERFSLILESASTNQTSMYLCASSTQLGLAGPDTQYFGPGTRLTVL.

CDR3 in DNA: TGTGCCAGCTCACCCGGCGGATCCACAGATACGCAGTATTTT. This codes for CASSPGGSTDTQYF. The chain carries TRBV18 and TRBJ2-3; D gene uncertain. In germline, CDR1 is KGHSH, CDR2 LQKENI. The CDR3 length is 14 residues. V shed 3 bases and J shed 2 bases, with 9 bases lying between them.

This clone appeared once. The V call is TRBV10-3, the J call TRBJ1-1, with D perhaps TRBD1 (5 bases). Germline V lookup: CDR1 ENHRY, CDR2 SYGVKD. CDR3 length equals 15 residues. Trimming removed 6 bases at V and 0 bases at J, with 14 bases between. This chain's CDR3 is CAIRARVLLNTEAFF. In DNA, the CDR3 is TGTGCCATCAGGGCCAGGGTTCTTCTGAACACTGAAGCTTTCTTT.

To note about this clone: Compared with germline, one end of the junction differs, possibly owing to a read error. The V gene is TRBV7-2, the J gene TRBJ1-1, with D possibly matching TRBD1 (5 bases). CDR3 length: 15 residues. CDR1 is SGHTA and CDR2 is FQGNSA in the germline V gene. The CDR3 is CASSLAASGPSKLVF. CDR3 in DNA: TGTGCCAGCAGCTTAGCGGCATCAGGGCCATCGAAGCTAGTCTTT.

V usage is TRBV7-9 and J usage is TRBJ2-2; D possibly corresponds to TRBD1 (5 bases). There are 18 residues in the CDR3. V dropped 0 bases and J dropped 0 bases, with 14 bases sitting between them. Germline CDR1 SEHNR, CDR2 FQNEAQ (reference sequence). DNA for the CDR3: TGTGCCAGCAGCTTAGCCTTGGTTAGGGGCACGAACACCGGGGAGCTGTTTTTT. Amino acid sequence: CASSLALVRGTNTGELFF.

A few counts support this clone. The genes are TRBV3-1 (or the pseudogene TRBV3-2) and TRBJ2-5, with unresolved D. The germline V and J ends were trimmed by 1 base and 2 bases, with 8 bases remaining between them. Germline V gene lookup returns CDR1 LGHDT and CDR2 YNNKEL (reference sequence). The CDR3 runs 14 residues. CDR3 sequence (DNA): TGTGCCAGCAGCCAAGCTGGCAGACAAGAGACCCAGTACTTC. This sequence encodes CASSQAGRQETQYF.

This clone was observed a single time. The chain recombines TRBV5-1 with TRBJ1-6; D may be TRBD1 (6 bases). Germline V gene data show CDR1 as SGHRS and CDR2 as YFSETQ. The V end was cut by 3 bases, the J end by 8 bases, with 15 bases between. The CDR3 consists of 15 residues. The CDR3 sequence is CASSSTGNDHSPLHF. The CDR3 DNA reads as TGCGCCAGCAGCTCAACAGGGAATGATCATTCACCCCTCCACTTT.

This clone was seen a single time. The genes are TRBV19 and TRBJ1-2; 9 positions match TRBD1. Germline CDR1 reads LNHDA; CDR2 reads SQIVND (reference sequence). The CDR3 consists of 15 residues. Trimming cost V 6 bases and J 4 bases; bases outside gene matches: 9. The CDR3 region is CASSFPGQGTYGYTF. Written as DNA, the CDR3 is TGTGCCAGTAGCTTTCCGGGACAGGGTACCTATGGCTACACCTTC.

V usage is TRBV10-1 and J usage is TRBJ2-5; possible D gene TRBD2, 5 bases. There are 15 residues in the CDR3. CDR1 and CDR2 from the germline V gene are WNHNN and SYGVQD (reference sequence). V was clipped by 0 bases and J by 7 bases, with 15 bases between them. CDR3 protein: CASSESRSAVGTQYF. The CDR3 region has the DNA TGCGCCAGCAGTGAGTCGAGGTCAGCGGTGGGGACCCAGTACTTC.

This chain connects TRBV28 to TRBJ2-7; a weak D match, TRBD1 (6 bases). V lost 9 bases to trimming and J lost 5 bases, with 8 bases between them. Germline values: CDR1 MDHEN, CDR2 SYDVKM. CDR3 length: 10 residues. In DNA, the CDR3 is TGTGCCAGTGGGGGCCACGAGCAGTACTTC. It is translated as CASGGHEQYF.

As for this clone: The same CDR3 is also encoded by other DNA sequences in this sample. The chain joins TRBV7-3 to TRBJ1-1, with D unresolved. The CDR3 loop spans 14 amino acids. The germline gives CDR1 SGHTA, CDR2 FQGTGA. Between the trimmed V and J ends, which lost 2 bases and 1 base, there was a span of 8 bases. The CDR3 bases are TGTGCCAGCAGCTTAGGAGGTAGGAACACTGAAGCTTTCTTT. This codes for CASSLGGRNTEAFF.

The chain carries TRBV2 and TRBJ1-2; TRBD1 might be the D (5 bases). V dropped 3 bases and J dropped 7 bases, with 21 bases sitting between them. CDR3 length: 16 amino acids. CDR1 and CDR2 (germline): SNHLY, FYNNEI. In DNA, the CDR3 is TGTGCCAGCAGTGAGTGGTCCAGGGCTCCGATAAGTGGCTACACCTTC. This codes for CASSEWSRAPISGYTF.

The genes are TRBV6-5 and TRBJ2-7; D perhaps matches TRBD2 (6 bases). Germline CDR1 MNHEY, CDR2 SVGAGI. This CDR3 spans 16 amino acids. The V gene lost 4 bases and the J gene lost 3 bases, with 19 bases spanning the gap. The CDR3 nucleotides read TGTGCCAGCAGTTCGGTGGGGCGGGACGGAAGCTACGAGCAGTACTTC. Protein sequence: CASSSVGRDGSYEQYF.

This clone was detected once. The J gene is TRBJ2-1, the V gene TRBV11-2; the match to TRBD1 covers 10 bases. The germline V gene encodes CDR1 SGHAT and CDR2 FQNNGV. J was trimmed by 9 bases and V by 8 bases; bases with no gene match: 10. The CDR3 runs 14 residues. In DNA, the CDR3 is TGTGCCAGCCTGCGGGACAGGGGAGTCGGTGAGCAGTTCTTC. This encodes CASLRDRGVGEQFF.

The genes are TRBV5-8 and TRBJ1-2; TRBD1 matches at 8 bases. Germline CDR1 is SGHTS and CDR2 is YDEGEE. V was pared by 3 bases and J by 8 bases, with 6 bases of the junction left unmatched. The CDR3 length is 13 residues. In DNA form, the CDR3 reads TGTGCCAGCAGCTCGGACAGGGCTATAGGCTACACCTTC. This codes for CASSSDRAIGYTF.

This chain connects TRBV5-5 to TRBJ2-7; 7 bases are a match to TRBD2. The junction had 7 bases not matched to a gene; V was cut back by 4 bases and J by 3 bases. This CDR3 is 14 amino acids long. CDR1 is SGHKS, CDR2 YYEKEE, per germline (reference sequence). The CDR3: CASSGGLPSYEQYF. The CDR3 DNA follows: TGTGCCAGCAGCGGGGGACTACCCAGCTACGAGCAGTACTTC.

CDR3 sequence: CASSPPGPYEQYF. CDR3 sequence (DNA): TGTGCCAGCTCACCACCGGGGCCATACGAGCAGTACTTC. The chain joins TRBV18 to TRBJ2-7; possibly TRBD1 for D (5 bases). The CDR3 length is 13 residues. CDR1 and CDR2 from the germline V gene are KGHSH and LQKENI. V shed 0 bases and J shed 4 bases, with 7 bases lying between them.

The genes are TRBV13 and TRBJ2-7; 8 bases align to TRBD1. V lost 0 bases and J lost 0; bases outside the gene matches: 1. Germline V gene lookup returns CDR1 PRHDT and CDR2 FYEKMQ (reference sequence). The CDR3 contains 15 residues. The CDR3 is CASSLGDRDSYEQYF. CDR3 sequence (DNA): TGTGCCAGCAGCTTAGGGGACAGGGACTCCTACGAGCAGTACTTC.